These 21 T cell receptor beta chains were sequenced from one sample in a study of T cell responses to AZD1222 COVID-19 vaccine. TCRdb keeps only in-frame clones here, not all; method: immunoSEQ multiplex PCR. Among some 150,000 clones listed, roughly 91% were seen once. Sequencing used peripheral blood, obtained on day 0 of AZD1222 vaccination. The receptors here all came from an adult in good health.

The rearrangement links TRBV5-1 to TRBJ2-3, with D hard to call. Trimming cost V 4 bases and J 4 bases, with 7 bases left between them. The germline gives CDR1 SGHRS, CDR2 YFSETQ. The CDR3 consists of 12 residues. CDR3 in DNA: TGCGCCAGCAGCCAGGACCCAGATACGCAGTATTTT. As protein: CASSQDPDTQYF.

The V and J genes are TRBV6-2 or TRBV6-3 and TRBJ2-2; possibly TRBD2 for D (7 bases). V lost 1 base and J 3 bases, leaving 18 bases between the germline ends. This CDR3 contains 18 residues. Germline V gene sequence: CDR1 MNHEY, CDR2 SVGEGT. CDR3 sequence: CASSYFRGAPAYTGELFF. CDR3 nucleotides: TGTGCCAGCAGTTACTTTCGGGGGGCGCCTGCCTACACCGGGGAGCTGTTTTTT.

This sequence joins TRBV19 and TRBJ1-5; D unclear. Looked up from germline, CDR1 is LNHDA and CDR2 is SQIVND (reference sequence). The CDR3 is 13 residues long. Trimming took 3 bases from V and 5 from J, leaving 8 bases between them. CDR3 nucleotide sequence: TGTGCCAGTAGTATTTTGGGATATCAGCCCCAGCATTTT. Protein sequence: CASSILGYQPQHF. Filled out from reference TRBV19 and TRBJ1-5, the complete variable domain reads DGGITQSPKYLFRKEGQNVTLSCEQNLNHDAMYWYRQDPGQGLRLIYYSQIVNDFQKGDIAEGYSVSREKKESFPLTVTSAQKNPTAFYLCASSILGYQPQHFGDGTRLSIL.

The chain combines TRBV3-1 (or the pseudogene TRBV3-2) with TRBJ2-7; D might be TRBD1 (6 bases). Trimming shortened V by 3 bases and J by 2 bases, and 11 bases separated the two germline ends. CDR1 and CDR2 from the germline V gene are LGHDT and YNNKEL (reference sequence). The CDR3 contains 14 residues. CDR3 DNA sequence: TGTGCCAGCAGCCAGTCGGACAGAGCCTACGAGCAGTACTTC. It encodes CASSQSDRAYEQYF.

The rearrangement joins TRBV5-1 to TRBJ1-1, with TRBD1 as a possible D gene (6 bases). Germline V gene lookup returns CDR1 SGHRS and CDR2 YFSETQ. The V and J ends lost 1 base and 5 bases respectively, with 12 bases between them. The CDR3 extends over 14 amino acids. CDR3 amino acids: CASSLYQGRTEAFF. The CDR3 bases are TGCGCCAGCAGCTTGTATCAGGGGCGGACTGAAGCTTTCTTT.

This rearrangement joins TRBV27 to TRBJ2-3; the match to TRBD2 covers 13 bases. CDR3 size: 17 residues. V was pared by 1 base and J by 4 bases, with 5 bases of the junction left unmatched. CDR1 and CDR2 from the germline V gene are MNHEY and SMNVEV (reference sequence). The CDR3 sequence: CASSLFGLAGEPDTQYF. DNA for the CDR3: TGTGCCAGCAGTTTATTCGGACTAGCGGGGGAACCAGATACGCAGTATTTT.

The chain couples TRBV7-9 to TRBJ1-2; unclear D gene. The CDR3 contains 13 residues. Deletions cut 5 bases from V and 2 bases from J, with 9 bases between. Per the germline V gene, CDR1 is SEHNR and CDR2 is FQNEAQ (reference sequence). This chain's CDR3 is CASSREANYGYTF. The CDR3 bases are TGTGCCAGCAGCCGGGAGGCGAACTATGGCTACACCTTC.

This chain joins TRBV25-1 and TRBJ1-3; TRBD1 might be the D (6 bases). CDR1 is MGHDK and CDR2 is SYGVNS in the germline V gene. The CDR3 consists of 15 residues. Trimming stripped 5 bases from V and 6 bases from J, with 17 bases between. In DNA form, the CDR3 reads TGTGCCAGCAGTCGGCAACAGGGAAACTTAAACACCATATATTTT. Translation gives CASSRQQGNLNTIYF.

The rearrangement links TRBV11-3 to TRBJ1-1; maybe TRBD1 (5 bases). Trimming took 0 bases from V and 3 from J, leaving 8 bases between them. This CDR3 has 14 amino acids. From germline, CDR1 is SGHNT and CDR2 YENEEA. CDR3 sequence reads: CASSLDGGDTEAFF. CDR3 DNA sequence: TGTGCCAGCAGCTTAGACGGGGGAGACACTGAAGCTTTCTTT.

The V call is TRBV5-4, the J call TRBJ2-5; 7 nucleotides line up with TRBD2. The CDR3 has 13 amino acids. Germline CDR1 reads SGHNT; CDR2 reads YYREEE (reference sequence). Trimming at V came to 6 bases and at J to 3 bases, leaving 5 bases not matched to a gene. CDR3 loop: CASNKLAEETQYF. The DNA for the CDR3 is TGTGCCAGCAATAAGCTAGCGGAAGAGACCCAGTACTTC.

V usage is TRBV5-1 and J usage is TRBJ2-7, with D tentatively TRBD1 (6 bases). CDR1 is SGHRS, CDR2 YFSETQ, per germline. This CDR3 contains 14 residues. The ends were cut back, 3 bases at V and 0 bases at J, with 10 bases in the middle. The CDR3 sequence: CASSSVDSSYEQYF. CDR3 nucleotide sequence: TGCGCCAGCAGCTCCGTGGACAGCTCCTACGAGCAGTACTTC.

The chain combines TRBV5-1 with TRBJ1-1; D is unclear. Per germline, CDR1 SGHRS and CDR2 YFSETQ. The CDR3 is 13 amino acids. Trimming cost V 6 bases and J 1 base, with 10 bases left between them. The CDR3 nucleotides are TGCGCCAGCAAAGTGACGGGGAACACTGAAGCTTTCTTT. Translated, it gives CASKVTGNTEAFF.

This chain links TRBV6-5 with TRBJ1-2; D might be TRBD1 (6 bases). CDR3 length: 12 residues. CDR1 is MNHEY and CDR2 is SVGAGI in the germline V gene. The ends were cut back, 8 bases at V and 4 bases at J, with 11 bases in the middle. The CDR3, as DNA: TGTGCCAGCGCCCCGACAGGCTATGGCTACACCTTC. It is translated as CASAPTGYGYTF.

The gene calls are TRBV7-2 and TRBJ2-6; D perhaps matches TRBD2 (6 bases). CDR3 length equals 17 residues. Germline V gene lookup returns CDR1 SGHTA and CDR2 FQGNSA. Trimming cost V 1 base and J 4 bases, with 14 bases left between them. Here the CDR3 reads CASSLVGGVTGANVLTF. The CDR3 nucleotides read TGTGCCAGCAGCTTAGTAGGCGGGGTGACCGGGGCCAACGTCCTGACTTTC.

The chain carries TRBV12-3 or TRBV12-4 and TRBJ2-5; perhaps TRBD1 as D (5 bases). V was trimmed by 3 bases and J by 5 bases, leaving 10 bases between them. The CDR3 is 13 residues long. CDR3 in DNA: TGTGCCAGCAGTTTTGCAGGGATGGAGACCCAGTACTTC. Translated, it gives CASSFAGMETQYF.

The chain couples TRBV3-1 (or the pseudogene TRBV3-2) to TRBJ1-6; the match to TRBD1 covers 10 bases. The V gene's germline CDR1 is LGHDT and CDR2 YNNKEL (reference sequence). The CDR3 sequence is 18 residues long. V shed 4 bases, J shed 10 bases, and the junction held 16 bases outside the gene matches. The CDR3 DNA reads TGTGCCAGCAGCCGCAGCCTACCGGGACAGGGGTGGCGATCACCCCTCCACTTT. Encoded protein: CASSRSLPGQGWRSPLHF.

The chain recombines TRBV6-5 with TRBJ1-3; D call uncertain. CDR3 length: 15 residues. CDR1 and CDR2 (germline): MNHEY, SVGAGI. V was clipped by 6 bases and J by 0 bases, with 12 bases between them. The CDR3 region has the DNA TGTGCCAGCAGAAAGTTATCCTCCTCTGGAAACACCATATATTTT. Its translation: CASRKLSSSGNTIYF.

The chain employs TRBV28 and TRBJ1-4; D unclear. Germline CDR1 and CDR2: MDHEN and SYDVKM. The CDR3 runs 15 residues. V was clipped by 5 bases and J by 10 bases, with 20 bases between them. The CDR3 coding sequence is TGTGCCAGCAGTACATCGACGGGCGAAAGGGTAAAACTGTTTTTT. Translation: CASSTSTGERVKLFF.

About this clone itself: At one end the junction does not follow the germline gene, possibly because of a read error. V usage is TRBV6-1 and J usage is TRBJ2-7, with 10 nucleotides matching TRBD2. CDR1 is MNHNS, CDR2 SASEGT, per germline. There are 15 residues in the CDR3. The CDR3 sequence is CASSQAGTSVYEQYF. CDR3 in DNA: TGTGCCAGCAGTCAAGCCGGGACTAGCGTATACGAGCAGTACTTC.

This chain links TRBV7-8 with TRBJ1-1, with D perhaps TRBD1 (6 bases). The CDR3 spans 14 residues. V was clipped by 3 bases and J by 2 bases, with 10 bases between them. CDR1 is SGHVS and CDR2 is FQNEAQ in the germline V gene. The CDR3 is CASSLGAINTEAFF. In DNA form, the CDR3 reads TGTGCCAGCAGCTTGGGGGCGATTAACACTGAAGCTTTCTTT.

This clone was observed once. The V gene is TRBV19, the J gene TRBJ1-5; D ambiguous. Germline CDR1 is LNHDA and CDR2 is SQIVND (reference sequence). Trimming cost V 0 bases and J 13 bases, with 13 bases left between them. The CDR3 runs to 13 residues. The CDR3 sequence: CASSIDLWHEQHF. The CDR3 DNA reads as TGTGCCAGTAGTATAGATCTTTGGCATGAGCAGCATTTT. Drawing the rest from reference TRBV19 and TRBJ1-5, the complete variable domain is DGGITQSPKYLFRKEGQNVTLSCEQNLNHDAMYWYRQDPGQGLRLIYYSQIVNDFQKGDIAEGYSVSREKKESFPLTVTSAQKNPTAFYLCASSIDLWHEQHFGDGTRLSIL.